Following are 8 T cell receptor beta chains from one sample sequenced in a study of neurological immune-mediated disorders. One entry per CDR3 protein, called by TCRdb with MiXCR from the 5' RACE reads. The repertoire has about 62,000 distinct CDR3 sequences, 3.7% of them found once; the top ten carry under 2.5%. Sequences were obtained from PBMCs. The receptors shown here come from a woman aged 45-59 years with multiple sclerosis.

The sample holds a few counts of this clonotype. The chain links TRBV28 to TRBJ2-1; the D gene could be TRBD1 or TRBD2 (5 bases each). The CDR3 sequence is 13 residues long. Germline V gene data show CDR1 as MDHEN and CDR2 as SYDVKM. The V gene lost 6 bases and the J gene lost 10 bases, with 16 bases spanning the gap. The CDR3 spells CASSVKIGTEQFF. CDR3 in DNA: TGTGCCAGCAGCGTGAAAATCGGGACGGAGCAGTTCTTC.

In its sample, this clonotype is medium-sized. The chain uses TRBV7-6 and TRBJ1-1; no clear D. The CDR3 has 15 residues. CDR1 SGHVS and CDR2 FNYEAQ come from the germline V gene. V was trimmed by 0 bases and J by 1 base, leaving 9 bases between them. The CDR3 DNA sequence: TGTGCCAGCAGCTTAGCGAAATCGGGGAACACTGAAGCTTTCTTT. Amino acid sequence: CASSLAKSGNTEAFF.

The sample holds many counts of this clonotype. The CDR3 DNA reads TGCAGTGCTAGAGATGCGACTAGCGGCTACGAGCAGTACTTC. Protein product: CSARDATSGYEQYF. The V and J genes are TRBV20-1 and TRBJ2-7, with 9 bases identical to TRBD2. Germline values: CDR1 DFQATT, CDR2 SNEGSKA (reference sequence). J was trimmed by 3 bases and V by 0 bases; bases with no gene match: 3. The CDR3 loop spans 14 amino acids.

This clonotype was counted many times. V usage is TRBV12-3 or TRBV12-4 and J usage is TRBJ2-7; D gene uncertain. The CDR3 length is 13 residues. Trimming pared 1 base from V and 3 bases from J, leaving 7 bases between. The CDR3 loop reads CASSLEAHYEQYF. The CDR3 bases are TGTGCCAGCAGTTTAGAAGCCCACTACGAGCAGTACTTC.

This clonotype was recorded at least ten times. V is TRBV11-1 and J is TRBJ2-7, with D possibly being TRBD2 (5 bases). V was trimmed by 0 bases and J by 2 bases, leaving 11 bases between them. The CDR3 consists of 15 residues. Germline-derived CDR1 and CDR2 are SGHAT and FQDESV (reference sequence). CDR3 coding DNA: TGTGCCAGCAGCTTAGCTGGAGGAGTGACCTACGAGCAGTACTTC. Residues: CASSLAGGVTYEQYF.

In its sample, this clonotype was seen many times. The chain is built from TRBV4-3 and TRBJ1-6; perhaps TRBD1 as D (5 bases). CDR1 and CDR2 from the germline V gene are LGHNA and YSLEER. This CDR3 is 13 amino acids long. Trimming shortened V by 3 bases and J by 13 bases, and 13 bases separated the two germline ends. In DNA, the CDR3 is TGCGCCAGCAGCCAGGGGGAAGTGGGCCCCCTCCACTTT. Translation gives CASSQGEVGPLHF.

This clonotype was seen many times. The chain employs TRBV27 and TRBJ1-3, with 8 bases lining up with TRBD1. This CDR3 has 15 residues. Germline lookup yields CDR1 MNHEY and CDR2 SMNVEV (reference sequence). The V segment lost 5 bases and the J segment 3 bases; nucleotides outside the gene matches: 6. DNA of the CDR3: TGTGCCAGCAGTCACAGGGGGACGGTTGGAAACACCATATATTTT. It is translated as CASSHRGTVGNTIYF.

This clonotype was seen repeatedly, ten times or more. The chain couples TRBV11-2 to TRBJ2-7; 10 bases are a match to TRBD1. The CDR3 has 15 amino acids. Germline-derived CDR1 and CDR2 are SGHAT and FQNNGV. The V segment lost 5 bases and the J segment 5 bases; nucleotides outside the gene matches: 9. The DNA for the CDR3 is TGTGCCAGCAGCCCCGGGGGGACAGGGGACGACGAGCAGTACTTC. This encodes CASSPGGTGDDEQYF.